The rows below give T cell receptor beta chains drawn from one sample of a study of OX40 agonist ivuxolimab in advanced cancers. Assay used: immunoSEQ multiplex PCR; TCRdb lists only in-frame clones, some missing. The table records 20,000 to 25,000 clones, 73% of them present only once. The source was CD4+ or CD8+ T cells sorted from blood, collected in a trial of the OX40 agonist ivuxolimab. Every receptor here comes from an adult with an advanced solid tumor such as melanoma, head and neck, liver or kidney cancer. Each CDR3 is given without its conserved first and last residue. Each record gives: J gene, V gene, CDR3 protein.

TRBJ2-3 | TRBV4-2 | ASSPSMADTQY
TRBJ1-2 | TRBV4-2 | ASSQGRGDYGYT
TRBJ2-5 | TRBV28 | ASSNGTGTQY
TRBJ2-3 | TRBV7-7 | ASSLGLATPTDTQY
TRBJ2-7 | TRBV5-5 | ASSLEVVWDEQY
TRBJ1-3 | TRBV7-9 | ASSAELFSGNTIY
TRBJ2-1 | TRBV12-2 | ASRLDVSGHLDNEQF
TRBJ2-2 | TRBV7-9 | ASSRLTGELF
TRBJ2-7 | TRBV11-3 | ASSLVLYEQY
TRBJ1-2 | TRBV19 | ASTSDRAPYYGYT
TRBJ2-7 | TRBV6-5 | ASSYGQGPYEQY
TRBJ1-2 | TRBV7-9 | ASSLDEAGRGYT
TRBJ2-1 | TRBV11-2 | ASSPFVGAQNEQF
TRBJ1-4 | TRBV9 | ASSVGGITNEKLF
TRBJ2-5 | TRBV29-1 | SAKGGFEEETQY
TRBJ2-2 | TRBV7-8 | ASSFEVTGELF